One sample yielded the 21 T cell receptor beta chains listed below, sequenced in a study of beta chain features in type 1 diabetes. Expressed TCRB transcripts were sequenced after all isolated RNA was converted to cDNA. Measured with immunoSEQ multiplex PCR; TCRdb has only the in-frame clones, and not every one. Of 850,000 to 900,000 clones in the sample, about a sixth were seen once. Sequenced sample: naive CD4+ T cells from blood. The receptor source for this set is a woman under 30 in good health.

The chain carries TRBV5-1 and TRBJ1-4; D is uncertain. CDR1 is SGHRS and CDR2 is YFSETQ in the germline V gene. V lost 1 base, J lost 2 bases, and 12 bases lay in between. The CDR3 spans 16 residues. Here the CDR3 DNA reads TGCGCCAGCAGCTTGCAAGGGATGCCTACTAATGAAAAACTGTTTTTT. It specifies CASSLQGMPTNEKLFF.

The rearrangement uses TRBV14 and TRBJ2-3; D may be TRBD1 or TRBD2 (5 bases each). CDR3 length equals 14 residues. The V end was cut by 4 bases, the J end by 2 bases, with 10 bases between. In germline, CDR1 is SGHDN, CDR2 FVKESK. The CDR3 DNA follows: TGTGCCAGCAGCCTGGGACGGATCACAGATACGCAGTATTTT. Residues: CASSLGRITDTQYF.

The sample holds a few counts of this clone. The chain combines TRBV19 with TRBJ2-7; D unresolved. This CDR3 has 13 amino acids. Trimming removed 4 bases from V and 0 bases from J, with 7 bases in between. Germline-derived CDR1 and CDR2 are LNHDA and SQIVND (reference sequence). The CDR3 region is CASSTKYSYEQYF. The DNA of the CDR3 is TGTGCCAGTAGTACCAAATACTCCTACGAGCAGTACTTC.

There are a few counts of this clone. The J gene is TRBJ2-5, the V gene TRBV28, with 9 bases that match TRBD2. V gave up 7 bases and J gave up 1 base; unmatched junction bases: 16. CDR1 and CDR2 (germline): MDHEN, SYDVKM. This CDR3 spans 18 amino acids. The CDR3 spells CASTSGLAGVLGQETQYF. CDR3 coding DNA: TGTGCCAGCACCTCCGGGTTAGCGGGAGTCTTAGGCCAAGAGACCCAGTACTTC.

This clone was counted a few times. This sequence joins TRBV28 and TRBJ2-7; D is unclear. CDR1 MDHEN and CDR2 SYDVKM come from the germline V gene. The CDR3 length is 15 residues. Trimming left V 2 bases short and J 1 base short, with 12 bases between. Here the CDR3 reads CASSLARDGSYEQYF. The CDR3 bases are TGTGCCAGCAGTTTAGCTAGAGACGGTTCCTACGAGCAGTACTTC.

V and J are TRBV13 and TRBJ2-7; D call uncertain. The CDR3 length is 16 residues. V was pared by 2 bases and J by 0 bases, with 14 bases between. Germline CDR1 is PRHDT and CDR2 is FYEKMQ (reference sequence). In DNA form, the CDR3 reads TGTGCCAGCAGCTTATACCCGGCGCCGAGCTCCTACGAGCAGTACTTC. Amino acid sequence: CASSLYPAPSSYEQYF.

V is TRBV16 and J is TRBJ2-6, with TRBD2 matching over 9 bases. The CDR3 runs 17 residues. The V segment lost 3 bases and the J segment 3 bases; nucleotides outside the gene matches: 6. CDR1 is KGHSY and CDR2 is FQNENV in the germline V gene. CDR3 in amino acids: CASSQGGRAVGANVLTF. The CDR3 DNA follows: TGTGCCAGCAGCCAGGGCGGGAGGGCCGTTGGGGCCAACGTCCTGACTTTC.

This clone was recorded only once. The genes are TRBV6-6 and TRBJ1-5, with 10 nucleotides matching TRBD1. Trimming took 5 bases from V and 5 from J; bases not matched to a gene: 6. The CDR3 spans 15 residues. CDR1 is MNHNY and CDR2 is SVGAGI in the germline V gene (reference sequence). DNA for the CDR3: TGTGCCAGCAGTCGAGACAGGGGGCCTTATCAGCCCCAGCATTTT. It specifies CASSRDRGPYQPQHF.

This chain uses TRBV5-1 with TRBJ2-4; no clear D. The CDR3 runs 15 residues. The V and J ends lost 3 bases and 2 bases respectively, with 12 bases between them. Germline V gene sequence: CDR1 SGHRS, CDR2 YFSETQ. The CDR3, as DNA: TGCGCCAGCAGCTCGTCCCTGGGGTCCAAAAACATTCAGTACTTC. It yields the protein CASSSSLGSKNIQYF.

This clone came up a few times. V and J are TRBV7-9 and TRBJ2-5; no clear D gene. Trimming left V 2 bases short and J 7 bases short, with 8 bases between. This CDR3 is 12 amino acids long. Germline V gene lookup returns CDR1 SEHNR and CDR2 FQNEAQ (reference sequence). CDR3 nucleotides: TGTGCCAGCAGCTTAAAGAAACGGACCCAGTACTTC. Translated, it gives CASSLKKRTQYF.

This clone was counted a few times. The rearrangement links TRBV6-1 to TRBJ1-5; D unclear. Trimming removed 0 bases from V and 0 bases from J, with 6 bases in between. The CDR3 spans 15 residues. CDR1 and CDR2 from the germline V gene are MNHNS and SASEGT. DNA of the CDR3: TGTGCCAGCAGTGAAGCGGCAGCTAGCAATCAGCCCCAGCATTTT. Translation gives CASSEAAASNQPQHF.

The genes are TRBV6-5 and TRBJ2-1, with D maybe TRBD1 (5 bases). The CDR3 loop spans 14 amino acids. Germline V gene lookup returns CDR1 MNHEY and CDR2 SVGAGI. V was cut by 2 bases and J by 4 bases, with 9 bases left in between. The CDR3: CASSYRYRYNEQFF. The CDR3 DNA is TGTGCCAGCAGTTACCGATACAGGTACAATGAGCAGTTCTTC.

The chain links TRBV4-3 to TRBJ2-7; no clear D gene. The CDR3 is 15 amino acids. The V end was cut by 0 bases, the J end by 4 bases, with 13 bases between. CDR1 and CDR2 from the germline V gene are LGHNA and YSLEER. The DNA for the CDR3 is TGCGCCAGCAGCCAAGATTTGAGGCACGGGTACGAGCAGTACTTC. The encoded protein is CASSQDLRHGYEQYF.

The genes are TRBV9 and TRBJ2-3; 10 positions match TRBD2. V lost 1 base, J lost 6 bases, and 8 bases stayed unmatched. The CDR3 is 16 amino acids. CDR1 and CDR2 (germline): SGDLS, YYNGEE. The CDR3 nucleotides are TGTGCCAGCAGCGTATATATAGCGGGAGGCAGGGATACGCAGTATTTT. Its protein product is CASSVYIAGGRDTQYF.

This clone was counted only a few times. The gene calls are TRBV9 and TRBJ2-7; possibly TRBD1 for D (6 bases). CDR1 and CDR2 (germline): SGDLS, YYNGEE. This CDR3 region has 13 residues. Trimming removed 1 base at V and 3 bases at J, with 8 bases between. The CDR3 sequence is CASSVQQGYEQYF. The CDR3 DNA is TGTGCCAGCAGCGTACAACAGGGCTACGAGCAGTACTTC.

The chain is built from TRBV7-2 and TRBJ2-4; the D is unclear. The germline V gene has CDR1 SGHTA and CDR2 FQGNSA. The CDR3 contains 12 residues. V dropped 2 bases and J dropped 10 bases, with 9 bases sitting between them. The CDR3 loop is CASSLSDGIQYF. The CDR3 DNA reads as TGTGCCAGCAGCTTATCCGACGGAATTCAGTACTTC.

CDR3 nucleotide sequence: TGTGCCAGCAGTTACTGGGGTGTCCGGAGCACTGAAGCTTTCTTT. Translation gives CASSYWGVRSTEAFF. The J gene is TRBJ1-1, the V gene TRBV6-5, with no clear D. The CDR3 is 15 amino acids. CDR1 is MNHEY, CDR2 SVGAGI, per germline. V lost 1 base and J 4 bases, leaving 13 bases between the germline ends.

The chain couples TRBV5-1 to TRBJ1-6, with D perhaps TRBD1 (5 bases). CDR3 length: 14 amino acids. The germline V gene encodes CDR1 SGHRS and CDR2 YFSETQ. Deletions cut 0 bases from V and 10 bases from J, with 11 bases between. The CDR3 bases are TGCGCCAGCAGCTTGGGGACAAACGACTCACCCCTCCACTTT. It encodes CASSLGTNDSPLHF.

This clone turned up a few times. The rearrangement uses TRBV28 and TRBJ2-1; 7 bases agree with TRBD2. Looked up from germline, CDR1 is MDHEN and CDR2 is SYDVKM. Trimming cost V 6 bases and J 4 bases; bases outside gene matches: 12. CDR3 size: 16 residues. The chain's CDR3 is CASRDPSSGKYNEQFF. CDR3 coding DNA: TGTGCCAGCAGGGACCCCTCTAGCGGAAAGTACAATGAGCAGTTCTTC.

The chain recombines TRBV5-4 with TRBJ2-7, with D unclear. CDR3 length: 13 residues. V lost 0 bases and J 3 bases, leaving 7 bases between the germline ends. Germline-derived CDR1 and CDR2 are SGHNT and YYREEE (reference sequence). CDR3 protein: CASSLAPNYEQYF. For the CDR3, the DNA is TGTGCCAGCAGCTTGGCCCCCAACTACGAGCAGTACTTC.

The chain joins TRBV28 to TRBJ2-3, with a possible D match to TRBD1 (5 bases). The length of the CDR3 is 13 residues. Trimming took off 6 bases at V and 4 bases at J, with 11 bases between the two ends. The V gene's germline CDR1 is MDHEN and CDR2 SYDVKM. CDR3: CASRWGSADTQYF. CDR3 nucleotide sequence: TGTGCCAGCAGGTGGGGCAGCGCAGATACGCAGTATTTT.